Reported below is one T cell receptor beta chain. In the source study's methods: Using reference gene primer amplification, nucleated cell counts were estimated. Using immunoSEQ multiplex PCR, the repertoire was profiled, and TCRdb retains in-frame clones only, with some absent. V and J calls and clone size follow that table, whereas D and trimming were derived from the DNA. Of approximately 350,000 clones in the sample, 89% are singletons; the top ten hold 0.95% to 1.5%. The data derive from a study of blood T cell repertoires in COVID-19. At the level of the study: Sites in the United States, Italy and Spain provided acute and convalescent COVID-19 samples. The analysed material was cDNA or gDNA that came from T cells, B-cell-depleted T cells, or PBMCs.

Trimming took 4 bases from V and 2 from J; bases not matched to a gene: 4. Germline V lookup: CDR1 MDHEN, CDR2 SYDVKM. There are 15 residues in the CDR3. This chain connects TRBV28 to TRBJ2-3, with 9 bases that match TRBD1. The TCR comes from a man aged 35-49 years with acute or convalescent COVID-19. The sample comprised peripheral blood. The CDR3 DNA reads TGTGCCAGCAGTTCGGGACAGGGTCACACAGATACGCAGTATTTT. As protein: CASSSGQGHTDTQYF.